This T cell receptor (beta chain) was recorded in a study of blood T cell repertoires in COVID-19 (dated by TCRdb to the early 2020s). Regarding the research as a whole: Samples from collaborators originated in the United States, Italy and Spain and spanned both the acute and convalescent phases of COVID-19. The material from the prospective study consisted of cDNA or gDNA derived from T cells, B-cell-depleted T cells, or PBMCs. The dataset comprised deeply sampled blood TCRbeta repertoires from subjects exposed to, actively infected with, or recovered from COVID-19. The repertoires were made available in a free public database intended to serve as a resource for research on the immune response to SARS-CoV-2. Samples were obtained from the ongoing ImmuneRACE study (first 160 participants) and from about 1,300 subjects provided by 6 global collaborators. A de-identified subject ID, COVID-19 status, age in years and sex were almost always included in the sample metadata. HLA class I and class II types, where available, came from metadata supplied by the sample provider rather than from assay-based typing. Study-wide conclusions, independent of this receptor: How much clinical and demographic metadata was included differed by source and by participant, and the metadata was provided uncurated.

TCRbeta CDR3 regions were amplified from genomic DNA using the immunoSEQ Assay, a bias-controlled multiplex PCR. In the source study's methods: The number of nucleated cells in each sample was estimated by amplification of reference gene primers within the assay. Sequence reads were collapsed and filtered to measure the absolute abundance of every unique TCRbeta CDR3 rearrangement. For each sample, productive Simpson clonality was calculated by taking the square root of Simpson's diversity index across productive rearrangements. In its TCRdb copy, this immuneACCESS table keeps in-frame sequences only and misses some clones. Where compared with another copy, unresolved V genes explain less than half of these, and the others have no known cause. The V and J calls and the clone size are those of that table, but D and trimming were determined from the DNA. In all, the sample holds roughly 80,000 clones, and more than 70% of those were seen once. The ten top clones hold roughly 15% of the sample.

CDR1 LNHDA and CDR2 SQIVND were looked up in the germline V gene (reference sequence). Its CDR3 holds 17 amino acids, cysteine through phenylalanine. The retained sequence is limited to the CDR3, 51 bases, with the frame set at the first base. V and J are truncated by 9 bases and 1 base respectively, leaving an intervening sequence of 22 bases. The collaborating institutions used their own protocols to collect whole blood in K2EDTA tubes. For TCRbeta analysis, collaborators shipped samples as frozen whole blood, isolated PBMCs, or DNA extracted from either of those sample types. A note on this clone: Its target antigen remains unknown. Base qualities are missing; no much larger clone stands one base away.

Sequenced: peripheral blood. The rearranged segments are TRBV19 and TRBJ1-3; perhaps TRBD1 is the D gene, with 6 bases matching. This sequence originates from a man between 65 and 85 years old with active or convalescent COVID-19. Here is the DNA: TGTGCCAGCACCATCACGTGGGGGCTCCGATCTGGAAACACCATATATTTT. Translated, it reads CASTITWGLRSGNTIYF.